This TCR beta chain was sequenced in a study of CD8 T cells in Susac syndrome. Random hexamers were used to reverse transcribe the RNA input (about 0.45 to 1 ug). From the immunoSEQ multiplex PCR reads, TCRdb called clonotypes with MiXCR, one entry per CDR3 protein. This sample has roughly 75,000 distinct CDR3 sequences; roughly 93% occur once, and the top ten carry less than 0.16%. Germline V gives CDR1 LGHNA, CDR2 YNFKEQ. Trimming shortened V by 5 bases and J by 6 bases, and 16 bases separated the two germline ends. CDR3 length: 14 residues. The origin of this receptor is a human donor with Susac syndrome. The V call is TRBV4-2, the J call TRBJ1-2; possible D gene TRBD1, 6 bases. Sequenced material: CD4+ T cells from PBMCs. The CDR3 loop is CASSSYRDFNGYTF. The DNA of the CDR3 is TGTGCCAGCAGCTCATACAGGGATTTCAATGGCTACACCTTC.